The T cell receptor (beta chain) under discussion was sequenced for a study of beta chain features in type 1 diabetes (dated by TCRdb to 2017 to 2018). With respect to the entire study: Mean age, gender distribution, total cell number and subset yield did not differ between patients and healthy donors. A total of 100 million to 140 million sorted cells were examined across all samples, and the number of cells per subset was strongly correlated with RNA yield. The study compared TCRB repertoires of sorted circulating CD4+ T cell subsets between recently diagnosed type 1 diabetes patients and matched healthy donors. Regulatory and stem cell-like memory subsets were isolated from only 8 patients and roughly 8 healthy donors, whereas naive and central memory subsets came from all 30 or so donors. Overall results and qualifications from the work: Shorter templates might be favored by PCR, yet because patient and control samples were amplified and corrected together, any such skew would affect both groups equally. A moderate but significant shortening of TCRB CDR3 length was observed in type 1 diabetes patients in all four CD4+ subsets. Because cDNA was sequenced instead of genomic DNA, highly expressing activated cells could be over-represented, though the groups showed no difference in activation or CD3 levels. At VDJ recombination sites, type 1 diabetes patients had fewer insertions and more deleted nucleotides, which implies abnormalities in thymic rearrangement. Only small numbers of individuals were included in the HLA sub-analyses, which left unresolved whether HLA type had any influence on TCRB rearrangement. Naive, central memory and regulatory TCRB repertoires appeared to be more alike among patients than among healthy donors.

The CDR3 has 15 amino acids, counting the end cysteine and phenylalanine. This entry keeps only the CDR3 DNA: 45 bases, framed from base 1. Via the germline V gene, CDR1 is SGHRS and CDR2 YFSETQ. V lost 4 bases and J lost 0 bases; the stretch between them is 13 bases long. Details on this clone: No antigen is known for it. No much larger clone exists at a distance of one base, and base qualities are not known.

A single peripheral blood draw of 95 to 150 mL on average was collected from each donor into heparinised tubes. Using a panel that included CD45RO, CCR7, CD25, CD127, CD95 and CD27, naive, central memory, regulatory and stem cell-like memory CD4+ T cells were sorted on a BD FACSAria II. Purity was above 95% for every sorted population. PBMCs were isolated right away by Lymphoprep density gradient centrifugation and were stained directly, without culture. Samples were stained and sorted in pairs, with one healthy donor and one patient per experiment, so that batch effects were minimized. The High Capacity cDNA Reverse Transcription Kit was used to reverse transcribe all of the isolated RNA, meaning that expressed TCRB transcripts were what got sequenced. Naive, central memory and regulatory T cell samples underwent deep immunoSEQ sequencing, averaging approximately 3.5 million total reads per sample. After sorted cells were lysed in RLT buffer, RNA was extracted with DNase-treated RNeasy Micro or Mini kits, with the choice depending on cell number. Each cell subset was processed separately to prevent cross-contamination, with patient and healthy donor samples processed together. Using the immunoSEQ multiplex PCR, TCRB sequences were amplified from cDNA into 87-bp fragments spanning the CDR3 region. Sequencing of the amplicons was performed on the Illumina HiSeq platform. In the paper's pipeline: Synthetic template baselines were used to correct PCR bias computationally, reads within Hamming distance 2 were collapsed, and singletons that could not be merged were discarded. Reads were aligned against IMGT to assign V, D and J genes, CDR3 length and insertions or deletions at six rearrangement sites. Clonotype counts were normalized to sorted cell number within each subset before computing true diversity and Gini coefficients with the tcR R package. The overlap coefficient, calculated on TCRB nucleotide sequences, was used to measure repertoire sharing. In its TCRdb copy, this immuneACCESS table keeps in-frame sequences only and misses some clones. Where compared with another copy, unresolved V genes explain less than half of these, and the others have no known cause. Clonal size and the V and J genes are those of that table, whereas D and trimming came from the DNA. The table for this sample lists around 340,000 clones; 9.3% of them were counted only once. The top ten constitute roughly 1% of the sample.

The chain couples TRBV5-1 to TRBJ1-1; TRBD1 could be the D gene, as 5 bases match. Sample: central memory CD4+ T cells from blood. The TCR was taken from a man aged 25 to 40 with type 1 diabetes. The nucleotides read TGCGCCAGCAGCATAAACCAGGGCATGAACACTGAAGCTTTCTTT. Translated, this gives CASSINQGMNTEAFF.